Below, one TCR beta chain is given with its context. This clonotype was recorded at least ten times. Its antigen is still unknown. No much larger clonotype is one base removed from it; base qualities were not supplied. This specimen comes from a study of T cells after yellow fever vaccination (dated by TCRdb to between 2018 and 2021). For the wider study: The SMART-Seq v4 Ultra Low Input RNA kit was used to prepare libraries from fractions with low cell numbers. The cohort comprised two healthy male donors, one aged 18 to 30 and one aged 30 to 40 years. To follow T-cell clones before and after primary and booster YFV17D yellow fever vaccination, bulk TCR alpha and beta repertoires were sequenced over time. Blood samples were taken at several timepoints before and after primary and secondary immunization, and bulk PBMC replicates and cell subsets were isolated.

What the work shows at the level of the full study, not this receptor alone: A small share of clonotypes occurred in both CD4 and CD8 compartments, likely arising from convergent recombination. The secondary T-cell response was found to be weaker but faster than the primary response, with a peak reached on day 5 rather than on day 15. Only two donors were included in the study, so the extent to which the findings can be generalized is limited. FACS-sorted repertoires could contain abundant contaminating clonotypes from the bulk population, so computational filtering was required. After the booster, most clones that had expanded after primary vaccination were detected again (approximately 95% of CD4 and roughly 86% of CD8), suggesting broad maintenance of memory.

V is reduced by 6 bases and J by 0 bases, leaving a spacing of 14 bases between them. From its cysteine to its phenylalanine, the CDR3 spans 14 amino acids. The entry retains the CDR3 DNA only, 42 bases that are in frame from base 1. The germline V gene (reference sequence) specifies DFQATT as CDR1 and SNEGSKA as CDR2. Data came from an Illumina NovaSeq 6000. TCR cDNA was made using 5'RACE template switching, a step that added a universal primer site and unique molecular identifiers. cDNA synthesis was primed from both the TCR alpha and TCR beta constant segments. Library amplification involved two PCR steps, and the second step added sample barcodes and sequencing adapters. Sequencing of the libraries was done on either Illumina HiSeq 2500 (2x100 bp) or NovaSeq (2x150 bp). The study's own analysis went as follows. MIGEC was used to demultiplex reads and collapse the reads into UMI consensus sequences, and MiXCR was used for V(D)J alignment. Vaccine-responding clonotypes were defined with edgeR using replicate PBMC samples, requiring FDR below 0.01 and a log2 fold change above 5 up to day 15. Each bulk clonotype received a CD4 or CD8 identity based on whether the sequenced CD4 or CD8 repertoire contained that clonotype at higher abundance. TCRdb trimmed public reads at Q25 via fastp, called clones via MiXCR and kept in-frame beta chains. Rows merge per CDR3 protein into single entries with the most common DNA and genes. The V and J calls reflect TCRdb's pipeline rather than the authors' work. Within this sample are 280,000 or so distinct CDR3 sequences, with 7.5% to 9% of them counted one time only. The leading ten clones occupy approximately 3.3% of the sample.

The sample's treatment or condition label, decoded: live attenuated yellow fever vaccine strain. A standard Ficoll-Paque protocol was used to isolate PBMCs from peripheral blood. Dynabeads CD4 and CD8 positive selection kits were used to isolate the CD4 and CD8 T-cell fractions. TriZol was used to extract RNA from bulk PBMCs, CD4 and CD8 fractions, and dextramer-positive and dextramer-negative fractions. Recombination linked TRBV20-1 to TRBJ1-2; no confident D gene assignment can be made. The clonotype comes from a man aged 18 to 29 who received the YFV17D yellow fever vaccine. The sequenced sample was CD4+ T cells sorted from PBMCs, obtained 5 days after the yellow fever booster vaccination. CDR3 reads: CSALPLTANYGYTF. The nucleotide sequence reads as follows: TGCAGTGCCCTTCCTTTGACGGCTAACTATGGCTACACCTTC.